This section outlines one T cell receptor beta chain sequence together with its context. The table came from immunoSEQ multiplex PCR; TCRdb's copy has only in-frame clones and leaves some out. The table includes 210,000 or so clones, roughly nine tenths detected once. This entry is derived from a study of control samples from healthy donors and cancer patients. The V end lost 2 bases, the J end lost 4 bases, and 9 bases lay between the germline ends. This CDR3 is 13 amino acids long. Germline CDR1 and CDR2: MNHEY and SMNVEV (reference sequence). The gene calls are TRBV27 and TRBJ2-7, with unresolved D. The receptor was derived from a man aged 25 to 40 in good health. Sequencing input: blood. DNA for the CDR3: TGTGCCAGCAGTTTAACGGAACGGTACGAGCAGTACTTC. As protein: CASSLTERYEQYF.